The present TCR beta chain was sequenced within a study of blood T cell repertoires in COVID-19. This clone is a singleton in its sample. Using immunoSEQ multiplex PCR, the repertoire was profiled, and TCRdb retains in-frame clones only, with some absent. The sample has a few hundred thousand clones, about nine tenths seen once. Material for sequencing was peripheral blood. The TCR originated in a man aged 50-59 years with acute or convalescent COVID-19.

The CDR3 loop is CASRNRVRNQPQHF. Here the CDR3 DNA reads TGTGCCAGCAGGAACAGGGTTCGGAATCAGCCCCAGCATTTT. The rearrangement joins TRBV6-4 to TRBJ1-5; D is perhaps TRBD1 (6 bases). The CDR3 extends over 14 amino acids. From germline, CDR1 is MRHNA and CDR2 SNTAGT. Trimming shortened V by 6 bases and J by 4 bases, and 13 bases separated the two germline ends.